These 19 T cell receptor beta chains came from one sample sequenced in a study of blood T cells in healthy people across ages. A sample-barcoded 5' primer and a J-beta primer mix were used in a second PCR of roughly 6 to 11 cycles. TCRdb used MiXCR to reprocess the 5' RACE reads, holding one entry per CDR3 protein. The sample shows around 1.5 million distinct CDR3 sequences, almost 60% of them seen only once. Input material: blood. The source of these receptors is a man between 18 and 29 years old in good health.

As DNA, the CDR3 is TGTGCCAGCAGCCAAGTCGGACCCTTCGAAACAGGGACGCAGTATTTT. This sequence encodes CASSQVGPFETGTQYF. The rearrangement joins TRBV3-1 to TRBJ2-3; D perhaps matches TRBD1 (6 bases). Germline V gene sequence: CDR1 LGHDT, CDR2 YNNKEL (reference sequence). The CDR3 spans 16 residues. V lost 1 base, J lost 9 bases, and 20 bases lay in between.

The V and J genes are TRBV24-1 and TRBJ2-2; D is possibly TRBD1 (6 bases). Germline V lookup: CDR1 KGHDR, CDR2 SFDVKD. Trimming cost V 4 bases and J 2 bases, with 10 bases left between them. CDR3 length: 15 residues. The CDR3 spells CATSDQDRNTGELFF. The CDR3 DNA is TGTGCCACCAGTGACCAGGACAGAAACACCGGGGAGCTGTTTTTT.

This clonotype has a single count. The V and J genes are TRBV10-2 and TRBJ2-1, with 14 bases aligning to TRBD2. The trim removed 4 bases at V and 8 bases at J, leaving 4 bases unmatched. The CDR3 sequence is 15 residues long. Germline assignment: CDR1 WSHSY and CDR2 SAAADI. The CDR3 spells CASSGLAGGPDEQFF. The DNA for the CDR3 is TGCGCCAGCAGTGGACTAGCGGGGGGGCCCGATGAGCAGTTCTTC.

This clonotype was seen a few times. The genes are TRBV21-1 and TRBJ2-5; TRBD1 is the table's D call and was not checked against the DNA. TRBV21-1 is shown as a pseudogene. This CDR3 contains 13 residues. CDR3 DNA: TGTGCCAGCGGATCGACAGGGGGAGGGACCCAGTACTTC. Translated: CASGSTGGGTQYF.

V usage is TRBV7-8 and J usage is TRBJ1-2; 8 positions agree with TRBD1. Trimming at V came to 5 bases and at J to 8 bases, leaving 22 bases not matched to a gene. Germline assignment: CDR1 SGHVS and CDR2 FQNEAQ. The length of the CDR3 is 18 residues. The CDR3 is CASSGGGKMGQGAIGYTF. The CDR3 nucleotides read TGTGCCAGCAGCGGTGGTGGAAAAATGGGGCAGGGGGCAATAGGCTACACCTTC.

This chain uses TRBV4-1 with TRBJ2-7; 9 nucleotides match TRBD1. The germline V gene encodes CDR1 MGHRA and CDR2 YSYEKL. The CDR3 covers 15 residues. Germline trimming cut 5 bases from V and 3 bases from J; bases unmatched to any gene: 8. Here the CDR3 DNA reads TGCGCCAGCAGCTCCCGGGACAGGGTCAACTACGAGCAGTACTTC. It is translated as CASSSRDRVNYEQYF.

This chain uses TRBV4-3 with TRBJ1-1; tentatively, D is TRBD1 (6 bases). Trimming pared 5 bases from V and 6 bases from J, leaving 16 bases between. The CDR3 length is 14 residues. Germline V gives CDR1 LGHNA, CDR2 YSLEER. The CDR3 sequence: CASSGQRGGAEAFF. The CDR3 coding sequence is TGCGCCAGCAGCGGACAGCGCGGGGGCGCTGAAGCTTTCTTT.

The J gene is TRBJ1-2, the V gene TRBV10-2; D gene ambiguous. The CDR3 runs 12 residues. With 6 bases removed from V and 4 bases from J, the gap between germline ends came to 9 bases. Germline V gene lookup returns CDR1 WSHSY and CDR2 SAAADI. CDR3 residues: CASRADIYGYTF. The CDR3 DNA reads as TGCGCCAGCAGAGCAGATATCTATGGCTACACCTTC.

V and J are TRBV20-1 and TRBJ2-2; maybe TRBD1 (6 bases). V gave up 6 bases and J gave up 6 bases, with 20 bases separating them. This CDR3 is built from 15 residues. Germline lookup yields CDR1 DFQATT and CDR2 SNEGSKA (reference sequence). CDR3 nucleotide sequence: TGCAGTGCCCGTAGCTTCGACAGGCGGGCCGGGGAGCTGTTTTTT. Residues: CSARSFDRRAGELFF.

This clonotype was seen a handful of times. This chain uses TRBV12-3 or TRBV12-4 with TRBJ1-2; 11 nucleotides agree with TRBD1. This CDR3 has 16 residues. V lost 5 bases to trimming and J lost 6 bases; unmatched junction nucleotides: 11. The CDR3 region has the DNA TGTGCCAGCAGTCCGATCCGTATGGACAGGGGGCATGGCTACACCTTC. Encoded protein: CASSPIRMDRGHGYTF.

The chain is built from TRBV12-3 or TRBV12-4 and TRBJ2-1, with D hard to call. V was pared by 6 bases and J by 8 bases, with 17 bases between. The CDR3 has 14 amino acids. The CDR3 reads CASRRSRVGDEQFF. The CDR3 nucleotides read TGTGCCAGCAGACGTTCTAGGGTTGGGGATGAGCAGTTCTTC.

V is TRBV10-3 and J is TRBJ2-7, with D uncertain. With the DNA end fitting TRBJ2-5 better, the J assignment may be wrong. There are 11 residues in the CDR3. CDR1 is ENHRY and CDR2 is SYGVKD in the germline V gene. The CDR3 region has the DNA TGTGCGATCGGGTTAGGCGAGACCCAGTACTTC. Translation: CAIGLGETQYF.

The gene calls are TRBV10-2 and TRBJ2-5; TRBD2 matches at 10 bases. TRBJ2-7 matches the DNA end more closely, so the J call is doubtful. The CDR3 contains 16 residues. Germline values: CDR1 WSHSY, CDR2 SAAADI. The DNA for the CDR3 is TGCGCCAGCAGTGAGCACCTAGCGGGAGTGTTAAACGAGCAGTACTTC. Its protein is CASSEHLAGVLNEQYF.

The gene calls are TRBV20-1 and TRBJ2-1, with 11 bases that match TRBD2. The CDR3 length is 17 residues. V dropped 0 bases and J dropped 4; count of bases not matched to a gene: 8. Germline V CDR1 and CDR2: DFQATT, SNEGSKA (reference sequence). Here the CDR3 DNA reads TGCAGTGCTAGAGATCGGGATAGCGGGGGGGCTTACAATGAGCAGTTCTTC. Residues: CSARDRDSGGAYNEQFF.

The chain carries TRBV5-5 and TRBJ1-2, with D maybe TRBD1 (6 bases). Looked up from germline, CDR1 is SGHKS and CDR2 is YYEKEE (reference sequence). V gave up 3 bases and J gave up 6 bases, with 9 bases separating them. This CDR3 has 12 residues. The CDR3 DNA reads as TGTGCCAGCAGCTCAGGGGAAAATGGCTACACCTTC. Translation: CASSSGENGYTF. Filled out from reference TRBV5-5 and TRBJ1-2, the complete variable domain reads DAGVTQSPTHLIKTRGQQVTLRCSPISGHKSVSWYQQVLGQGPQFIFQYYEKEERGRGNFPDRFSARQFPNYSSELNVNALLLGDSALYLCASSSGENGYTFGSGTRLTVV.

This sequence joins TRBV6-2 or TRBV6-3 and TRBJ2-5; 8 nucleotides line up with TRBD1. This CDR3 is built from 14 residues. Germline V gene data show CDR1 as MNHEY and CDR2 as SVGEGT. Germline trimming cut 2 bases from V and 5 bases from J; bases unmatched to any gene: 4. CDR3 region: CASSYPDRDETQYF. CDR3 nucleotide sequence: TGTGCCAGCAGTTACCCGGACAGGGACGAGACCCAGTACTTC.

The rearrangement uses TRBV6-5 and TRBJ1-2, with unresolved D. Per germline, CDR1 MNHEY and CDR2 SVGAGI. This CDR3 spans 15 amino acids. V was clipped by 6 bases and J by 0 bases, with 14 bases between them. CDR3 sequence: CASRIQEDPNYGYTF. In DNA form, the CDR3 reads TGTGCCAGCAGGATCCAGGAGGACCCTAACTATGGCTACACCTTC.

J is TRBJ1-2 and V is TRBV6-2 or TRBV6-3; TRBD1 agrees at 10 bases. Germline lookup yields CDR1 MNHEY and CDR2 SVGEGT. With 2 bases clipped from V and 7 bases from J, the junction kept 10 bases outside the gene matches. CDR3 size: 16 residues. The CDR3 spells CASSYPVGTGDGGYTF. CDR3 nucleotides: TGTGCCAGCAGTTACCCCGTCGGGACAGGGGACGGTGGCTACACCTTC.

This clonotype was recorded a few times. The J gene is TRBJ2-3, the V gene TRBV7-2; maybe TRBD2 (7 bases). Germline loops: CDR1 SGHTA, CDR2 FQGNSA. V lost 8 bases, J lost 1 base, and 22 bases lay in between. There are 17 residues in the CDR3. CDR3 in amino acids: CASDAGAKPEGTDTQYF. In DNA, the CDR3 is TGTGCCAGCGATGCGGGGGCAAAACCCGAAGGCACAGATACGCAGTATTTT.